The rows below give T cell receptor beta chains drawn from one sample of a study of T cells in localized non-small cell lung cancer. Sequenced by immunoSEQ multiplex PCR; TCRdb stores in-frame clones only, minus some. The data hold about 21,000 clones, with 88% observed a single time. The sequenced sample was peripheral blood mononuclear cells, obtained before any cancer treatment. The receptors stem from a male donor aged 60 or over with stage II lung adenocarcinoma. The CDR3 runs from the conserved cysteine through the conserved F or W. The D gene is left open where the match is weak. Where a row states a size, it is once, few, many or the class of an expanded clone; other rows omit it.

v_call	d_call	j_call	clone_size	cdr3_aa	cdr3_nt
TRBV6-1	-	TRBJ2-1	-	CASSDFGEADNEQFF	TGTGCCAGCAGTGATTTCGGGGAGGCCGACAATGAGCAGTTCTTC
TRBV5-6	-	TRBJ2-4	-	CASSRGLGKVQYF	TGTGCCAGCAGTAGGGGTTTAGGGAAGGTTCAGTACTTC
TRBV4-1	-	TRBJ2-4	-	CASSQEPDYIQYF	TGCGCCAGCAGCCAAGAACCCGATTACATTCAGTACTTC
TRBV11-2	TRBD2	TRBJ2-5	-	CASSLPGGAQYF	TGTGCCAGCAGCCTACCGGGGGGGGCCCAGTACTTC
TRBV29-1	-	TRBJ2-3	-	CSVCRLGGGTDTQYF	TGCAGCGTTTGTCGGCTGGGGGGCGGCACAGATACGCAGTATTTT
TRBV29-1	TRBD2	TRBJ2-7	-	CSAGTSAYEQYF	TGCAGCGCGGGGACTAGCGCATACGAGCAGTACTTC
TRBV6-6	-	TRBJ1-4	-	CASSYGRIATNEKLFF	TGTGCCAGCAGCTACGGCCGGATTGCAACTAATGAAAAACTGTTTTTT
TRBV28	-	TRBJ2-7	-	CASRENYEQYF	TGTGCCAGCAGGGAGAACTACGAGCAGTACTTC
TRBV14	TRBD2	TRBJ2-1	-	CASSHQDILRASGRIYNEQFF	TGTGCCAGCAGCCACCAAGATATCCTTCGAGCTAGCGGGAGAATATACAATGAGCAGTTCTTC
TRBV27	TRBD2	TRBJ2-3	-	CASSSKRDSTDTQYF	TGTGCCAGCAGCTCTAAGCGGGACAGCACAGATACGCAGTATTTT
TRBV9	TRBD2	TRBJ2-7	-	CASSVGRAGDFSYEQYF	TGTGCCAGCAGCGTAGGGCGGGCGGGAGATTTCTCCTACGAGCAGTACTTC
TRBV6-1	-	TRBJ2-5	-	CASGRGGAGQETQYF	TGTGCCAGCGGCCGTGGGGGGGCGGGTCAAGAGACCCAGTACTTC
TRBV28	-	TRBJ1-5	-	CASKTVPRGTQPQHF	TGTGCCAGCAAGACTGTGCCTAGAGGTACCCAGCCCCAGCATTTT
TRBV5-5	TRBD2	TRBJ2-1	-	CASSPTGTSGSLLIF	TGTGCCAGCAGCCCGACCGGGACTAGCGGGAGTCTTTTGATCTTC
TRBV4-2	-	TRBJ1-1	-	CASSQDIEYTEAFF	TGTGCCAGCAGCCAAGATATTGAATACACTGAAGCTTTCTTT
TRBV5-8	-	TRBJ2-1	-	CASSPGRMSYNEQFF	TGTGCCAGCAGCCCAGGACGTATGTCCTACAATGAGCAGTTCTTC
TRBV18	-	TRBJ2-3	-	CASSPRADTQYF	TGTGCCAGCTCACCAAGGGCAGATACGCAGTATTTT
TRBV5-6	TRBD1	TRBJ1-4	-	CASSPNRGQAVGEKLFF	TGTGCCAGCAGCCCAAACAGGGGCCAGGCGGTGGGCGAAAAACTGTTTTTT
TRBV28	TRBD2	TRBJ2-7	-	CASSLGGSAYEQYF	TGTGCCAGCAGTTTGGGGGGGAGTGCCTACGAGCAGTACTTC
TRBV19	TRBD2	TRBJ2-1	-	CASQTSGGRNEQFF	TGTGCCAGTCAAACTAGCGGAGGCCGCAATGAGCAGTTCTTC
TRBV7-9	-	TRBJ2-5	-	CASSFSDRKETQYF	TGTGCCAGCAGCTTTTCGGACAGAAAAGAGACCCAGTACTTC
TRBV6-6	-	TRBJ1-5	once	CASRSPGPRDQPQHF	TGTGCCAGCAGGAGCCCCGGTCCTCGAGATCAGCCCCAGCATTTT
TRBV5-1	-	TRBJ2-7	-	CASSAMQVTYEQYF	TGCGCCAGCAGCGCAATGCAGGTTACCTACGAGCAGTACTTC
TRBV28	-	TRBJ2-3	few	CASSFDSRTDTQYF	TGTGCCAGCAGTTTCGACAGCCGCACAGATACGCAGTATTTT
TRBV4-1	TRBD1	TRBJ1-2	-	CASSHPDRANYGYTF	TGCGCCAGCAGCCACCCGGACAGGGCTAACTATGGCTACACCTTC
TRBV9	-	TRBJ1-5	-	CASSSGYQPQHF	TGTGCCAGCAGCAGCGGATATCAGCCCCAGCATTTT
TRBV28	-	TRBJ2-1	-	CASWTPRGDNEQFF	TGTGCCAGTTGGACACCGCGGGGAGACAATGAGCAGTTCTTC
TRBV4-1	TRBD1	TRBJ1-1	-	CASSGYRGRNTEAFF	TGCGCCAGCAGCGGATACAGGGGGCGGAACACTGAAGCTTTCTTT
TRBV7-9	-	TRBJ1-1	-	CASSVTSGRAFF	TGTGCCAGCAGCGTCACGTCAGGGCGGGCTTTCTTT
TRBV9	-	TRBJ2-3	once	CASSVADGDTQYF	TGTGCCAGCAGCGTGGCAGACGGAGATACGCAGTATTTT
TRBV10-1	-	TRBJ2-1	-	CASSPGTPTYNEQFF	TGCGCCAGCAGCCCCGGGACACCCACCTACAATGAGCAGTTCTTC
TRBV10-2	-	TRBJ2-1	-	CASSAPDRIHNEQFF	TGCGCCAGCAGTGCGCCGGATCGAATACACAATGAGCAGTTCTTC
TRBV18	-	TRBJ1-2	-	CASSPSTRLDYGYTF	TGTGCCAGCTCGCCCAGTACCCGGCTCGACTATGGCTACACCTTC
TRBV7-7	TRBD2	TRBJ2-1	-	CASSLLAGPYNEQFF	TGTGCTAGCAGCTTACTAGCGGGGCCATACAATGAGCAGTTCTTC
TRBV28	-	TRBJ1-4	-	CASKNSRGAREKLFF	TGTGCCAGCAAAAATTCTCGGGGGGCGAGGGAAAAACTGTTTTTT
TRBV7-9	-	TRBJ1-2	once	CASSLRSPSGTGYGYTF	TGTGCCAGCAGCTTACGTTCTCCCTCCGGGACGGGATATGGCTACACCTTC
TRBV2	TRBD1	TRBJ2-2	-	CASRGTGYTGELFF	TGTGCCAGCAGGGGGACAGGGTATACCGGGGAGCTGTTTTTT
TRBV13	TRBD1	TRBJ2-7	-	CASSYRGGSSYEQYF	TGTGCCAGCAGCTACAGGGGTGGGAGCTCCTACGAGCAGTACTTC
TRBV29-1	-	TRBJ1-2	-	CSVVRFRGDGYTF	TGCAGCGTTGTTAGGTTCAGGGGAGATGGCTACACCTTC
TRBV28	-	TRBJ1-5	-	CASRKMGRVNQPQHF	TGTGCCAGCAGAAAGATGGGGCGGGTCAATCAGCCCCAGCATTTT
TRBV6-5	-	TRBJ2-6	-	CASSYKPGSGANVLTF	TGTGCCAGCAGTTACAAGCCGGGCTCTGGGGCCAACGTCCTGACTTTC
TRBV5-8	-	TRBJ1-5	-	CASAYRQGYQPQHF	TGTGCCAGCGCTTATCGCCAGGGCTATCAGCCCCAGCATTTT
TRBV7-9	TRBD1	TRBJ2-7	-	CASSLATGGSSYEQYF	TGTGCCAGCAGCTTAGCGACAGGGGGGAGCTCCTACGAGCAGTACTTC
TRBV7-9	TRBD2	TRBJ2-7	once	CASSFVSLGLAHEQYF	TGTGCCAGCAGCTTCGTTTCCCTCGGACTAGCCCACGAGCAGTACTTC
TRBV29-1	TRBD1	TRBJ1-1	-	CSGGGRGRGTEAFF	TGCAGCGGCGGGGGCAGGGGGCGCGGCACTGAAGCTTTCTTT
TRBV19	TRBD2	TRBJ2-7	-	CASTFTSGGTYEQYF	TGTGCCAGTACATTTACTAGCGGGGGAACCTACGAGCAGTACTTC
TRBV15	TRBD2	TRBJ2-7	-	CATSSSRETSIYF	TGTGCCACCAGCTCAAGTCGGGAGACTAGCATTTACTTC
TRBV6-5	-	TRBJ2-7	-	CATTTRVPTYEQYF	TGTGCCACCACTACAAGGGTTCCAACCTACGAGCAGTACTTC
TRBV28	TRBD2	TRBJ2-1	once	CASSFRPGLAGLYEQFF	TGTGCCAGCAGTTTCCGTCCGGGACTAGCGGGGTTGTATGAGCAGTTCTTC
TRBV14	-	TRBJ1-2	-	CASSPKWGASYGYTF	TGTGCCAGCAGCCCGAAGTGGGGGGCTTCCTATGGCTACACCTTC
TRBV6-5	TRBD1	TRBJ1-1	-	CASSYHPGQLTEAFF	TGTGCCAGCAGTTACCACCCGGGACAGCTAACTGAAGCTTTCTTT
TRBV5-5	TRBD1	TRBJ2-5	-	CASSLTTGARETQYF	TGTGCCAGCAGCTTGACGACAGGGGCCCGGGAGACCCAGTACTTC
TRBV19	-	TRBJ2-5	-	CASSIGRGQETQYF	TGTGCCAGTAGTATCGGACGAGGGCAAGAGACCCAGTACTTC
TRBV5-6	TRBD1	TRBJ2-5	few	CASSLGQGYQETQYF	TGTGCCAGCAGCTTGGGACAGGGGTACCAAGAGACCCAGTACTTC
TRBV2	-	TRBJ2-2	-	CASSARLSPAGELFF	TGTGCCAGCAGTGCCCGGCTGTCCCCTGCCGGGGAGCTGTTTTTT
TRBV6-5	-	TRBJ1-5	-	CASSRKYSNQPQHF	TGTGCCAGCAGCCGGAAGTATAGCAATCAGCCCCAGCATTTT
TRBV6-1	-	TRBJ1-3	-	CASSSDRLSGNTIYF	TGTGCCAGCAGTAGCGACAGACTCTCTGGAAACACCATATATTTT
TRBV27	TRBD2	TRBJ2-3	-	CASSLTLAGGTDTQYF	TGTGCCAGCAGTTTAACCCTAGCGGGAGGCACAGATACGCAGTATTTT